Each of the 4 T cell receptor beta chains below was sequenced from the same sample in a study of PD-1 blockade in classical Hodgkin lymphoma. Each patient experienced a relapse that followed autologous stem cell transplantation, and brentuximab vedotin exposure varied. Sequenced by immunoSEQ multiplex PCR; TCRdb stores in-frame clones only, minus some. Found here are about 110,000 clones, roughly 87% of them singletons; the top ten hold about 20%. Sample: peripheral blood mononuclear cells (PBMCs), taken before the second cycle of nivolumab. Receptor source: a human donor with classical Hodgkin lymphoma.

The V gene is TRBV10-3, the J gene TRBJ2-2; possibly TRBD2 for D (6 bases). This CDR3 is 17 amino acids long. CDR1 is ENHRY and CDR2 is SYGVKD in the germline V gene. V was cut by 3 bases and J by 2 bases, with 16 bases left in between. The CDR3 DNA is TGTGCCATCAGTGATGGCGCGGGAAGCCAAAACACCGGGGAGCTGTTTTTT. This translates into CAISDGAGSQNTGELFF.

V and J are TRBV9 and TRBJ2-1; 10 positions match TRBD2. The CDR3 is 16 residues long. Trimming removed 4 bases from V and 6 bases from J; junction bases left unmatched: 10. Germline V gene data show CDR1 as SGDLS and CDR2 as YYNGEE. The CDR3 sequence: CASSPPPSGSVNEQFF. CDR3 DNA sequence: TGTGCCAGCAGCCCCCCCCCTAGCGGGAGTGTCAATGAGCAGTTCTTC.

The chain recombines TRBV18 with TRBJ1-1; 7 bases line up with TRBD1. Per the germline V gene, CDR1 is KGHSH and CDR2 is LQKENI. V was clipped by 3 bases and J by 4 bases; unmatched bases: 5. CDR3 size: 14 residues. CDR3 residues: CASSPKTGSTEAFF. Written as DNA, the CDR3 is TGTGCCAGCTCACCTAAGACAGGGAGCACTGAAGCTTTCTTT.

This clone is a singleton in its sample. The chain carries TRBV21-1 and TRBJ2-7; TRBD2, as called in the table, went unchecked against the DNA. TRBV21-1 corresponds to a pseudogene. The CDR3 covers 16 residues. The CDR3 region is CASSSGTVFNPYEQYF. CDR3 in DNA: TGTGCCAGCAGCTCCGGGACTGTTTTCAATCCGTACGAGCAGTACTTC.